Presented here are 8 T cell receptor beta chains from one specimen sequenced in a study of OX40 agonist ivuxolimab in advanced cancers. Library construction relied on the immunoSEQ multiplex PCR assay. The table was pulled from immuneACCESS by TCRdb, which kept in-frame rearrangements only. Such tables lose some clones; where checked, under half of the loss comes from unresolved V genes, and the rest has no known cause. The sample table holds tens of thousands of clones, of which roughly 92% were seen once. The ten largest clones represent 6.2% of the sample. Specimen: CD4+ or CD8+ T cells sorted from blood, collected in a trial of the OX40 agonist ivuxolimab. Receptor source: an adult with an advanced solid tumor such as melanoma, head and neck, liver or kidney cancer.

The genes are TRBV11-2 and TRBJ1-3; a possible D gene is TRBD1 (6 bases). There are 13 residues in the CDR3. V was cut by 8 bases and J by 4 bases, with 12 bases left in between. Germline CDR1 is SGHAT and CDR2 is FQNNGV. CDR3: CASCPGAGNTIYF. The CDR3 DNA sequence: TGTGCCAGCTGCCCAGGGGCCGGAAACACCATATATTTT.

This clone was counted once. The chain couples TRBV10-3 to TRBJ1-1; 8 positions agree with TRBD1. V lost 2 bases to trimming and J lost 1 base; unmatched junction nucleotides: 6. Germline CDR1 and CDR2: ENHRY and SYGVKD. The CDR3 sequence is 16 residues long. CDR3 sequence: CAISEPWDRTNTEAFF. CDR3 coding DNA: TGTGCCATCAGTGAGCCCTGGGACAGGACGAACACTGAAGCTTTCTTT.

This clone was seen a handful of times. The rearrangement uses TRBV4-1 and TRBJ2-1, with a weak D call TRBD2 (6 bases). The germline CDR1 and CDR2 sequences are MGHRA and YSYEKL. Trimming pared 1 base from V and 6 bases from J, leaving 10 bases between. The CDR3 sequence is 14 residues long. The CDR3 DNA sequence: TGCGCCAGCAGCCAAGCGGCTAGCGTCAATGAGCAGTTCTTC. It is translated as CASSQAASVNEQFF.

The chain couples TRBV6-5 to TRBJ2-3, with D unresolved. The V end was cut by 0 bases, the J end by 0 bases, with 7 bases between. The CDR3 runs to 15 residues. Looked up from germline, CDR1 is MNHEY and CDR2 is SVGAGI. The CDR3 region is CASSYSGESTDTQYF. The CDR3 DNA reads as TGTGCCAGCAGTTACTCGGGCGAGAGCACAGATACGCAGTATTTT.

The rearrangement uses TRBV29-1 and TRBJ2-5; D may be TRBD2 (7 bases). CDR1 and CDR2 (germline): SQVTM, ANQGSEA. Trimming took 0 bases from V and 5 from J, leaving 13 bases between them. The CDR3 has 14 amino acids. The CDR3 protein is CSVEDWGGLETQYF. The CDR3 DNA reads as TGCAGCGTTGAAGATTGGGGGGGGCTGGAGACCCAGTACTTC.

This clone was observed a single time. V and J are TRBV5-4 and TRBJ2-5; 12 bases match TRBD2. V lost 5 bases, J lost 2 bases, and 4 bases stayed unmatched. Germline V gene sequence: CDR1 SGHNT, CDR2 YYREEE (reference sequence). The length of the CDR3 is 15 residues. In DNA, the CDR3 is TGTGCCAGCAGTTTAGGGACTAGCGGGCAAGAGACCCAGTACTTC. Translating gives CASSLGTSGQETQYF.

Here the CDR3 reads CAWSVQGRWYGYTF. The DNA of the CDR3 is TGTGCCTGGAGTGTCCAGGGGAGGTGGTATGGCTACACCTTC. This chain connects TRBV30 to TRBJ1-2, with TRBD1 as a possible D gene (6 bases). This CDR3 spans 14 amino acids. Germline V lookup: CDR1 GTSNPN, CDR2 SVGIG (reference sequence). Trimming removed 0 bases from V and 5 bases from J, with 13 bases in between. Full variable domain (missing parts from reference TRBV30 and TRBJ1-2): SQTIHQWPATLVQPVGSPLSLECTVEGTSNPNLYWYRQAAGRGLQLLFYSVGIGQISSEVPQNLSASRPQDRQFILSSKKLLLSDSGFYLCAWSVQGRWYGYTFGSGTRLTVV.

The chain has TRBV6-6 and TRBJ2-5, with D possibly matching TRBD2 (5 bases). Per germline, CDR1 MNHNY and CDR2 SVGAGI (reference sequence). Trimming stripped 6 bases from V and 5 bases from J, with 19 bases between. The CDR3 sequence is 15 residues long. CDR3 amino acids: CASSPRGGRGETQYF. The CDR3 region has the DNA TGTGCCAGCAGCCCCCGGGGTGGGAGAGGGGAGACCCAGTACTTC.